These 11 T cell receptor beta chains were sequenced from one sample in a study of identical twins. MiXCR, applied by TCRdb to the 5' RACE reads, yields one record per CDR3 protein. The table includes approximately 630,000 distinct CDR3 sequences, about 7.6% detected once. These data were likewise used in another study, on yellow fever vaccine responses in identical twins.

The sequenced sample consisted of PBMCs. The source is a woman younger than 30 in good health.

This clonotype has just one count. The junction departs from the called germline gene at one end, perhaps through a read error. The J gene is TRBJ1-5, the V gene TRBV14; D uncertain. The V gene's germline CDR1 is SGHDN and CDR2 FVKESK. This CDR3 is built from 13 residues. The CDR3 DNA follows: TGTGCCAGCTGCCAATTTCAGAATCAGCCCCAGCATTTT. Protein sequence: CASCQFQNQPQHF.

This clonotype was counted only a few times. The rearrangement links TRBV28 to TRBJ1-4; perhaps TRBD1 as D (5 bases). This CDR3 is 14 amino acids long. Per germline, CDR1 MDHEN and CDR2 SYDVKM. Trimming removed 3 bases at V and 1 base at J, with 6 bases between. This CDR3 is CASSFGGTNEKLFF. CDR3 DNA sequence: TGTGCCAGCAGTTTCGGGGGAACTAATGAAAAACTGTTTTTT. The whole variable domain, remainder taken from reference TRBV28 and TRBJ1-4, is DVKVTQSSRYLVKRTGEKVFLECVQDMDHENMFWYRQDPGLGLRLIYFSYDVKMKEKGDIPEGYSVSREKKERFSLILESASTNQTSMYLCASSFGGTNEKLFFGSGTQLSVL.

This clonotype was picked up many times. The chain links TRBV27 to TRBJ2-7; 10 nucleotides align to TRBD2. The germline CDR1 and CDR2 sequences are MNHEY and SMNVEV (reference sequence). V dropped 5 bases and J dropped 4; count of bases not matched to a gene: 8. The CDR3 totals 15 residues. CDR3 nucleotide sequence: TGTGCCAGCAGTCCGGCTAGCGGGAGCGGTTACGAGCAGTACTTC. The encoded protein is CASSPASGSGYEQYF.

This rearrangement joins TRBV9 to TRBJ2-7; 7 bases match TRBD1. This CDR3 spans 17 amino acids. The germline V gene encodes CDR1 SGDLS and CDR2 YYNGEE. Losses at the gene ends were 0 bases for V and 0 bases for J; bases not matched to a gene: 9. CDR3 sequence: CASSVGQGVPVSYEQYF. CDR3 nucleotides: TGTGCCAGCAGCGTAGGGCAGGGGGTACCCGTCTCCTACGAGCAGTACTTC.

This clonotype was observed a handful of times. This chain connects TRBV11-1 to TRBJ2-2, with 8 bases fitting TRBD1. Germline V gives CDR1 SGHAT, CDR2 FQDESV (reference sequence). This CDR3 has 14 amino acids. Trimming at V came to 3 bases and at J to 3 bases, leaving 0 bases not matched to a gene. Here the CDR3 DNA reads TGTGCCAGCAGCTTCAGGGGGCACACCGGGGAGCTGTTTTTT. Its translation: CASSFRGHTGELFF.

This clonotype has just a few counts. This chain connects TRBV10-1 to TRBJ2-5; no firm D call. Germline CDR1 and CDR2: WNHNN and SYGVQD (reference sequence). V lost 6 bases to trimming and J lost 2 bases, with 10 bases between them. The CDR3 has 13 amino acids. The CDR3 loop is CASRQDGQETQYF. DNA of the CDR3: TGCGCCAGCAGGCAGGACGGGCAAGAGACCCAGTACTTC.

This clonotype appeared many times. This chain links TRBV11-2 with TRBJ1-2, with 9 nucleotides matching TRBD1. CDR1 SGHAT and CDR2 FQNNGV come from the germline V gene. This CDR3 region has 16 residues. The V and J ends lost 1 base and 4 bases, in that order; junction bases with no gene match: 7. This CDR3 reads CASSLGGTGIGYGYTF. In nucleotides, the CDR3 is TGTGCCAGCAGCTTAGGAGGGACAGGGATAGGCTATGGCTACACCTTC.

The V call is TRBV29-1, the J call TRBJ2-5, with unresolved D. CDR1 SQVTM and CDR2 ANQGSEA come from the germline V gene. Trimming removed 7 bases at V and 2 bases at J, with 14 bases between. The CDR3 contains 13 residues. This CDR3 reads CSARPGRQETQYF. As DNA, the CDR3 is TGCAGCGCCCGTCCCGGCCGGCAAGAGACCCAGTACTTC. The whole variable domain, filled in from reference TRBV29-1 and TRBJ2-5, reads SAVISQKPSRDICQRGTSLTIQCQVDSQVTMMFWYRQQPGQSLTLIATANQGSEATYESGFVIDKFPISRPNLTFSTLTVSNMSPEDSSIYLCSARPGRQETQYFGPGTRLLVL.

This clonotype was picked up many times. The chain carries TRBV12-5 and TRBJ1-5; maybe TRBD1 (5 bases). The V gene's germline CDR1 is LGHNT and CDR2 FRNRAP. The CDR3 is 13 amino acids. V shed 4 bases and J shed 4 bases, with 8 bases lying between them. The CDR3 here is CASGYGGNQPQHF. In nucleotides, the CDR3 is TGTGCTAGTGGTTACGGGGGGAATCAGCCCCAGCATTTT.

This clonotype was picked up a small number of times. This sequence joins TRBV20-1 and TRBJ2-3; TRBD2 matches at 9 bases. V gave up 4 bases and J gave up 0 bases; unmatched junction bases: 11. Germline CDR1 DFQATT, CDR2 SNEGSKA (reference sequence). This CDR3 is 17 amino acids long. This CDR3 reads CSAIRLAELTSTDTQYF. The CDR3 bases are TGCAGTGCTATTCGACTAGCGGAACTAACTAGCACAGATACGCAGTATTTT.

This clonotype was observed many times. V gene TRBV20-1 combines with J gene TRBJ2-1, with 7 bases fitting TRBD2. With 4 bases clipped from V and 0 bases from J, the junction kept 6 bases outside the gene matches. This CDR3 is 15 amino acids long. Germline values: CDR1 DFQATT, CDR2 SNEGSKA (reference sequence). The CDR3 region has the DNA TGCAGTGCTAAACTACTAGCGAGCTCCTACAATGAGCAGTTCTTC. This encodes CSAKLLASSYNEQFF.